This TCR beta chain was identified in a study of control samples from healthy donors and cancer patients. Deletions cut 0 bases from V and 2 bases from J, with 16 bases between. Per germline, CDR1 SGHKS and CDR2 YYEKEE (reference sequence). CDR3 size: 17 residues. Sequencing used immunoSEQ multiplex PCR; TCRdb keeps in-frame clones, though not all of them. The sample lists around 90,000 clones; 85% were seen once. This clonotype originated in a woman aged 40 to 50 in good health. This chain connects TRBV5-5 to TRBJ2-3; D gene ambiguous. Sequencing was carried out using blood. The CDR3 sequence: CASSLVWPVSDTDTQYF. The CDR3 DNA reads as TGTGCCAGCAGCTTGGTCTGGCCGGTCTCGGACACAGATACGCAGTATTTT.